One and the same sample provided the 13 T cell receptor beta chains below, sequenced in a study of blood T cells in healthy people across ages. With a J-beta primer mix and a sample-barcoded 5' primer, a second PCR ran about 6 to 11 cycles. MiXCR was run by TCRdb on the 5' RACE reads, yielding one entry per CDR3 protein. This sample has around 990,000 distinct CDR3 sequences, with under 30% found just once. These records were also assigned to another study, of T cells of mothers and their children.

Sequencing was carried out using blood. The receptors here all came from a girl aged 2 to 9 in good health.

Only a few counts were recorded for this clonotype. This chain uses TRBV7-2 with TRBJ2-5, with TRBD2 identical over 10 bases. Germline loops: CDR1 SGHTA, CDR2 FQGNSA. CDR3 length: 18 residues. V was clipped by 2 bases and J by 2 bases; unmatched bases: 11. The CDR3 DNA reads as TGTGCCAGCAGCTTAAAAGCGGGGGGGCTTTTGGGGCAAGAGACCCAGTACTTC. Protein sequence: CASSLKAGGLLGQETQYF.

V usage is TRBV20-1 and J usage is TRBJ1-2; no clear D. Deletions cut 3 bases from V and 3 bases from J, with 8 bases between. The CDR3 length is 12 residues. Germline V gene sequence: CDR1 DFQATT, CDR2 SNEGSKA (reference sequence). The CDR3 nucleotides are TGCAGTGCTAGGTTCGTGGACTATGGCTACACCTTC. This translates into CSARFVDYGYTF.

This clonotype has a handful of counts. The gene calls are TRBV5-1 and TRBJ2-2, with D unresolved. From germline, CDR1 is SGHRS and CDR2 YFSETQ. V was trimmed by 4 bases and J by 7 bases, leaving 14 bases between them. The CDR3 contains 14 residues. The chain's CDR3 is CASSVDFLNGELFF. In DNA, the CDR3 is TGCGCCAGCAGCGTCGACTTCCTCAACGGGGAGCTGTTTTTT.

The V call is TRBV29-1, the J call TRBJ1-1; 9 bases fit TRBD1. The CDR3 covers 13 residues. Trimming at V came to 1 base and at J to 6 bases, leaving 3 bases not matched to a gene. Germline CDR1 and CDR2: SQVTM and ANQGSEA. The CDR3 loop is CSVEGDRVSEAFF. CDR3 DNA: TGCAGCGTTGAAGGGGACAGGGTTTCTGAAGCTTTCTTT.

This clonotype came up a few times. The chain is built from TRBV5-4 and TRBJ2-4; D is undetermined. Germline values: CDR1 SGHNT, CDR2 YYREEE (reference sequence). This CDR3 contains 14 residues. V shed 2 bases and J shed 4 bases, with 10 bases lying between them. CDR3 loop: CASSLPEEKNIQYF. CDR3 DNA sequence: TGTGCCAGCAGCTTACCAGAAGAGAAAAACATTCAGTACTTC. Supplemented by reference TRBV5-4 and TRBJ2-4, the full variable domain reads ETGVTQSPTHLIKTRGQQVTLRCSSQSGHNTVSWYQQALGQGPQFIFQYYREEENGRGNFPPRFSGLQFPNYSSELNVNALELDDSALYLCASSLPEEKNIQYFGAGTRLSVL.

As for this clonotype: Its ends do not fully match the called genes, so a read error is possible. The gene calls are TRBV7-9 and TRBJ2-1, with 11 bases aligning to TRBD2. CDR3 length: 16 residues. The V gene's germline CDR1 is SEHNR and CDR2 FQNEAQ (reference sequence). CDR3 region: CASSPPGPGLAVEQFF. The CDR3 DNA follows: TGTGCTAGCAGCCCCCCAGGCCCGGGACTAGCGGTTGAGCAGTTCTTC.

The gene calls are TRBV29-1 and TRBJ2-7; tentatively, D is TRBD2 (6 bases). Between the trimmed V and J ends, which lost 4 bases and 12 bases, there was a span of 22 bases. Looked up from germline, CDR1 is SQVTM and CDR2 is ANQGSEA. There are 13 residues in the CDR3. The CDR3 sequence: CSVGVVGTGEPYF. DNA for the CDR3: TGCAGCGTTGGGGTGGTTGGGACGGGAGAACCGTACTTC.

This clonotype has only a few counts. The chain uses TRBV15 and TRBJ2-7; D tentatively fits TRBD1 or TRBD2 (6 bases each). The CDR3 consists of 14 residues. With 3 bases removed from V and 1 base from J, the gap between germline ends came to 10 bases. Looked up from germline, CDR1 is LNHNV and CDR2 is YYDKDF (reference sequence). CDR3 residues: CATSSRGASYEQYF. The CDR3 nucleotides read TGTGCCACCAGCAGTAGGGGGGCATCCTACGAGCAGTACTTC.

There are a few counts of this clonotype. The chain combines TRBV4-2 with TRBJ2-7; weak D call: TRBD2 (5 bases). Trimming removed 0 bases from V and 3 bases from J, with 12 bases in between. Per germline, CDR1 LGHNA and CDR2 YNFKEQ. The CDR3 contains 15 residues. The CDR3 bases are TGTGCCAGCAGCCAAGATCGAAGCGGTGACTACGAGCAGTACTTC. This codes for CASSQDRSGDYEQYF.

This clonotype was observed a few times. The chain's CDR3 is CASRVAGGRFQFF. The DNA of the CDR3 is TGTGCCAGCAGAGTAGCGGGGGGCCGTTTTCAGTTCTTC. The chain uses TRBV27 and TRBJ2-1; 10 bases are shared with TRBD2. The CDR3 covers 13 residues. V lost 6 bases to trimming and J lost 13 bases; unmatched junction nucleotides: 9. The V gene's germline CDR1 is MNHEY and CDR2 SMNVEV (reference sequence).

This clonotype was counted only a few times. CDR3 amino acids: CASSQVPDREESNQPQHF. The CDR3 coding sequence is TGTGCCAGCAGCCAAGTCCCGGACAGGGAAGAAAGCAATCAGCCCCAGCATTTT. The rearrangement uses TRBV4-2 and TRBJ1-5; 8 nucleotides agree with TRBD1. The CDR3 consists of 18 residues. V was clipped by 1 base and J by 1 base; unmatched bases: 9. Germline CDR1 LGHNA, CDR2 YNFKEQ.

The CDR3 sequence: CSVERADQETQYF. CDR3 in DNA: TGCAGCGTTGAAAGGGCTGACCAAGAGACCCAGTACTTC. This sequence joins TRBV29-1 and TRBJ2-5; no clear D. Germline-derived CDR1 and CDR2 are SQVTM and ANQGSEA. Trimming pared 2 bases from V and 0 bases from J, leaving 7 bases between. The CDR3 totals 13 residues.

This clonotype was seen more than once but under ten times. An end of the junction differs from the germline gene, which may be a read error. V usage is TRBV5-1 and J usage is TRBJ2-5; 8 bases line up with TRBD1. Gene TRBJ2-1 matches the end of the DNA better, so the J call may be wrong. Per the germline V gene, CDR1 is SGHRS and CDR2 is YFSETQ. The CDR3 runs to 16 residues. The CDR3 region is CASSWRTGPAYNGQFF. In DNA form, the CDR3 reads TGCGCCAGCAGCTGGAGGACAGGGCCGGCCTACAATGGGCAGTTCTTC.